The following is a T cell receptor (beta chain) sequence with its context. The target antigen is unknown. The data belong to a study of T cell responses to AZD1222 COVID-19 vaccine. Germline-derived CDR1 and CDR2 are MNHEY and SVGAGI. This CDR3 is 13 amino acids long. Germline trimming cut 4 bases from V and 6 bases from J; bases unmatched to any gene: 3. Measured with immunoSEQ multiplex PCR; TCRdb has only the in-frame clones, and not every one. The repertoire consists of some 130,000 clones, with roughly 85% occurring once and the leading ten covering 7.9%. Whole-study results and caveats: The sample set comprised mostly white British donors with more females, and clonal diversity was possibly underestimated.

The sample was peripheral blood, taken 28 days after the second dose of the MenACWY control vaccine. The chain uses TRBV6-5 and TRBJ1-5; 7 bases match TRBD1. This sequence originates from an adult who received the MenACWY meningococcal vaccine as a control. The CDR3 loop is CASSSAGGQPQHF. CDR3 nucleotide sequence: TGTGCCAGCAGTTCGGCAGGGGGTCAGCCCCAGCATTTT.